The next 10 T cell receptor beta chains were all read from a single sample in a study of beta chain features in type 1 diabetes (dated by TCRdb to 2016 to 2019). Study-wide findings and limitations: In all four CD4+ subsets, TCRB CDR3 length was moderately but significantly shorter in type 1 diabetes patients.

Preparation of the library involved the immunoSEQ multiplex PCR assay. The entire amount of isolated RNA was reverse transcribed using the High Capacity cDNA Reverse Transcription Kit, so the sequenced TCRB transcripts were expressed ones. This immuneACCESS table, as held by TCRdb, lists in-frame sequences with V and J called but not all clones. Of the missing ones, under half trace to an unresolved V gene in checked studies; the others have no known cause. The sample contains around 14,000 clones, around 76% of them found a single time. Around 0.31% of the sample goes to the ten largest clones. Antigens of these TCRs are unknown. The source material was stem cell memory CD4+ T cells from blood. The cell subset or site label, as the study defines it: stem cell-like memory CD4+ T cells. Receptors originate from a woman aged 18-30 years with type 1 diabetes.

This clone has a single count. The V gene is TRBV5-4, the J gene TRBJ1-2; 10 bases map to TRBD1. CDR3 size: 20 residues. V shed 0 bases and J 2 bases; nucleotides not matched to a gene: 16. Germline V gene data show CDR1 as SGHNT and CDR2 as YYREEE (reference sequence). The CDR3 DNA reads as TGTGCCAGCAGCTTGGGGTGGAGACCGGGACAGGGGCTTCCGAACTATGGCTACACCTTC. Its translation: CASSLGWRPGQGLPNYGYTF.

This chain links TRBV20-1 with TRBJ2-1; the D is unclear. Trimming shortened V by 6 bases and J by 9 bases, and 12 bases separated the two germline ends. The V gene's germline CDR1 is DFQATT and CDR2 SNEGSKA (reference sequence). The CDR3 is 11 residues long. This chain's CDR3 is CSARPFSEQFF. DNA for the CDR3: TGCAGTGCCAGACCTTTTAGTGAGCAGTTCTTC.

The V gene is TRBV11-2, the J gene TRBJ1-1; possibly TRBD1 for D (6 bases). Germline assignment: CDR1 SGHAT and CDR2 FQNNGV. CDR3 length equals 15 residues. V lost 7 bases, J lost 5 bases, and 20 bases lay in between. The CDR3 protein is CASTPLFKQGTEAFF. The CDR3 DNA sequence: TGTGCCAGCACCCCCTTGTTTAAGCAGGGGACTGAAGCTTTCTTT.

This CDR3 reads CASSATSGSTDTQYF. The DNA for the CDR3 is TGCGCCAGCAGCGCCACTAGCGGAAGCACAGATACGCAGTATTTT. This chain links TRBV5-1 with TRBJ2-3; TRBD2 aligns across 8 bases. Looked up from germline, CDR1 is SGHRS and CDR2 is YFSETQ. V lost 4 bases, J lost 0 bases, and 4 bases stayed unmatched. This CDR3 is built from 15 residues.

Turning to this clone: In the same sample, other DNA sequences code for this CDR3. This chain connects TRBV11-2 to TRBJ2-1; 9 bases are shared with TRBD1. The V and J ends lost 5 bases and 5 bases, in that order; junction bases with no gene match: 4. The CDR3 loop spans 14 amino acids. Per the germline V gene, CDR1 is SGHAT and CDR2 is FQNNGV. The CDR3: CASSRWTGDNEQFF. The CDR3 bases are TGTGCCAGCAGCCGGTGGACAGGGGACAATGAGCAGTTCTTC.

The chain carries TRBV5-1 and TRBJ2-2; D is uncertain. There are 12 residues in the CDR3. From germline, CDR1 is SGHRS and CDR2 YFSETQ. The V end lost 6 bases, the J end lost 7 bases, and 10 bases lay between the germline ends. This chain's CDR3 is CASNPSFGELFF. The CDR3, as DNA: TGCGCCAGCAATCCCTCGTTCGGGGAGCTGTTTTTT.

The chain joins TRBV4-2 to TRBJ2-7; TRBD2 matches 11 bases. The CDR3 covers 15 residues. Per the germline V gene, CDR1 is LGHNA and CDR2 is YNFKEQ. The V segment lost 1 base and the J segment 3 bases; nucleotides outside the gene matches: 2. The CDR3 loop reads CASSQAGLAGYEQYF. CDR3 nucleotides: TGTGCCAGCAGCCAAGCAGGACTAGCGGGCTACGAGCAGTACTTC.

The chain employs TRBV9 and TRBJ2-1; 10 bases are a match to TRBD2. The CDR3 is 16 residues long. In germline, CDR1 is SGDLS, CDR2 YYNGEE. The V segment lost 3 bases and the J segment 0 bases; nucleotides outside the gene matches: 3. CDR3 DNA sequence: TGTGCCAGCAGCGCTCGACTAGCGGGCTCCTACAATGAGCAGTTCTTC. It yields the protein CASSARLAGSYNEQFF.

The chain employs TRBV5-5 and TRBJ2-7; 10 positions agree with TRBD1. Trimming removed 4 bases from V and 4 bases from J; junction bases left unmatched: 8. Germline V gives CDR1 SGHKS, CDR2 YYEKEE (reference sequence). There are 15 residues in the CDR3. The CDR3 coding sequence is TGTGCCAGCAGCCCGGACAGGGGGTTTGGGTACGAGCAGTACTTC. This gives the protein CASSPDRGFGYEQYF.

V usage is TRBV5-1 and J usage is TRBJ1-3; D is unclear. V was pared by 1 base and J by 0 bases, with 11 bases between. Germline CDR1 SGHRS, CDR2 YFSETQ. This CDR3 contains 16 residues. The CDR3 DNA is TGCGCCAGCAGCTTGTTCGCGGGAATCTCTGGAAACACCATATATTTT. Translating it yields CASSLFAGISGNTIYF.